This T cell receptor beta chain was captured in a study of shared clonotypes between healthy human individuals. This CDR3 comprises 15 residues. Germline values: CDR1 MNHEY, CDR2 SVGAGI. TCRdb's copy holds only in-frame clones and misses some; the assay was immunoSEQ multiplex PCR. The sample lists around 750,000 clones, approximately 74% seen once, with roughly 1.7% in the top ten. With respect to this clone: Possible read error: a much larger clone is one base away.

Sequenced sample: memory CD4+ T cells sorted from blood. Subset specified: CD45RA-negative fraction. This clonotype was sampled from a woman between 25 and 40 years old in good health. The rearrangement links TRBV6-5 to TRBJ2-7; D is possibly TRBD1 (6 bases). CDR3 DNA sequence: TGTGCCAGCAGTTTATCCGGGACAACAGACTACGAGCAGTGCTTC. This gives the protein CASSLSGTTDYEQCF.